The 27 T cell receptor beta chains presented below share a single source sample, sequenced in a study of Graves' ophthalmopathy and Graves' hyperthyroidism. TCR beta CDR3 amplification used RNA transcripts. Following a first-round RT-PCR that used HTBI primers, a second-round multiplex PCR was carried out. TCRdb processed the multiplex PCR reads anew with MiXCR; each CDR3 protein has one entry. The table has under 250,000 distinct CDR3 sequences, roughly 21% seen once. Sequencing was done on a sample of peripheral blood. The source is a woman between 50 and 59 years old with Graves' ophthalmopathy.

This clonotype was seen many times. This rearrangement joins TRBV9 to TRBJ1-2, with unresolved D. The CDR3 consists of 14 residues. Germline-derived CDR1 and CDR2 are SGDLS and YYNGEE. The V end lost 1 base, the J end lost 6 bases, and 13 bases lay between the germline ends. CDR3 sequence reads: CASSVSAGFDGYTF. Here the CDR3 DNA reads TGTGCCAGCAGCGTATCTGCGGGGTTTGATGGCTACACCTTC.

This clonotype was detected ten times or more. The V gene is TRBV3-1, the J gene TRBJ2-5; 10 bases align to TRBD2. Trimming at V came to 1 base and at J to 2 bases, leaving 1 base not matched to a gene. This CDR3 is built from 15 residues. Germline CDR1 LGHDT, CDR2 YNNKEL (reference sequence). The CDR3 sequence is CASSQGTSGQETQYF. The DNA for the CDR3 is TGTGCCAGCAGCCAAGGGACTAGCGGTCAAGAGACCCAGTACTTC.

This clonotype appeared once. The V and J genes are TRBV27 and TRBJ2-7; D is undetermined. Trimming cost V 3 bases and J 4 bases, with 7 bases left between them. The CDR3 length is 12 residues. Germline V gene lookup returns CDR1 MNHEY and CDR2 SMNVEV (reference sequence). The CDR3 DNA reads TGTGCCAGCAGTTTGGCTTGGTACGAGCAGTACTTC. This translates into CASSLAWYEQYF.

This clonotype was recorded at least ten times. The CDR3 DNA reads TGTGCCAGCAGCTTAGCGCCGGACGGGTCGGGACCTTTCTTT. Translated: CASSLAPDGSGPFF. The rearrangement uses TRBV7-2 and TRBJ1-1; weak D call: TRBD1 (5 bases). V was trimmed by 0 bases and J by 12 bases, leaving 17 bases between them. Germline CDR1 and CDR2: SGHTA and FQGNSA. The CDR3 extends over 14 amino acids.

This clonotype was observed a few times. The genes are TRBV6-5 and TRBJ2-1; 14 bases fit TRBD2. J was trimmed by 2 bases and V by 0 bases; bases with no gene match: 6. CDR1 and CDR2 from the germline V gene are MNHEY and SVGAGI. This CDR3 comprises 19 residues. CDR3 coding DNA: TGTGCCAGCAGTTACTCGGGACTAGCGGGAGCGGGCACCTACAATGAGCAGTTCTTC. The encoded protein is CASSYSGLAGAGTYNEQFF.

The genes are TRBV11-1 and TRBJ1-3; TRBD1 agrees at 8 bases. Losses at the gene ends were 5 bases for V and 4 bases for J; bases not matched to a gene: 7. The germline V gene has CDR1 SGHAT and CDR2 FQDESV (reference sequence). CDR3 length equals 15 residues. The CDR3 here is CASSLSTGEGNTIYF. In DNA, the CDR3 is TGTGCCAGCAGCCTTTCGACAGGGGAAGGAAACACCATATATTTT.

This clonotype was recorded a few times. A read error is possible here, since a much larger clone lies one base away. The rearrangement uses TRBV19 and TRBJ1-3, with D tentatively TRBD1 (6 bases). CDR1 and CDR2 (germline): LNHDA, SQIVND (reference sequence). The CDR3 consists of 15 residues. The CDR3 coding sequence is TGTGCCAGTAGACTCGGGGGCGCGGATGGATACACCATATATTTT. Translation: CASRLGGADGYTIYF.

This clonotype has a count of ten or more. This sequence joins TRBV6-5 and TRBJ2-3, with a tentative D call TRBD2 (7 bases). The CDR3 totals 15 residues. Trimming stripped 4 bases from V and 2 bases from J, with 13 bases between. CDR1 MNHEY and CDR2 SVGAGI come from the germline V gene. The DNA for the CDR3 is TGTGCCAGCAGTTCCTGGGCGGGGGCCACAGATACGCAGTATTTT. Translating gives CASSSWAGATDTQYF.

The chain uses TRBV20-1 and TRBJ2-7; 11 bases map to TRBD2. Germline loops: CDR1 DFQATT, CDR2 SNEGSKA (reference sequence). The trim removed 2 bases at V and 5 bases at J, leaving 5 bases unmatched. The CDR3 totals 14 residues. The CDR3 DNA is TGCAGTGCTAGATCCGGGACTAGCGGTAACGAGCAGTACTTC. Translating gives CSARSGTSGNEQYF.

This clonotype was seen repeatedly, ten times or more. The chain employs TRBV28 and TRBJ2-4, with a possible D match to TRBD1 (6 bases). The V and J ends lost 3 bases and 4 bases respectively, with 10 bases between them. The CDR3 is 14 amino acids. Germline CDR1 reads MDHEN; CDR2 reads SYDVKM. The CDR3 DNA is TGTGCCAGCAGTTTTAACAGGGAGAAAAACATTCAGTACTTC. This encodes CASSFNREKNIQYF.

The chain combines TRBV6-1 with TRBJ1-1; D remains ambiguous. This CDR3 has 13 residues. The V gene lost 7 bases and the J gene lost 5 bases, with 14 bases spanning the gap. The germline CDR1 and CDR2 sequences are MNHNS and SASEGT. CDR3 protein: CASNGYRETEAFF. In DNA, the CDR3 is TGTGCCAGCAACGGCTATCGGGAAACTGAAGCTTTCTTT.

In this sample, this clonotype turned up many times. The chain joins TRBV7-2 to TRBJ1-5; TRBD1 is a possible D gene (5 bases). Germline assignment: CDR1 SGHTA and CDR2 FQGNSA. The CDR3 runs 15 residues. V gave up 2 bases and J gave up 2 bases, with 10 bases separating them. The CDR3 DNA is TGTGCCAGCAGCTTAAAAGGGACTGGCAATCAGCCCCAGCATTTT. This codes for CASSLKGTGNQPQHF.

The genes are TRBV7-8 and TRBJ2-5; D remains unclear. V was shortened by 3 bases and J by 2 bases, with 13 bases between the two germline ends. The V gene's germline CDR1 is SGHVS and CDR2 FQNEAQ. This CDR3 spans 15 amino acids. The CDR3 reads CASSFPRLRQETQYF. The CDR3 DNA is TGTGCCAGCAGCTTTCCGCGACTTCGACAAGAGACCCAGTACTTC.

CDR3 nucleotide sequence: TGTGCCAGCAGTTATGTCGGGGGGGGAGGCAATCAGCCCCAGCATTTT. This gives the protein CASSYVGGGGNQPQHF. The chain has TRBV6-5 and TRBJ1-5; the D gene is possibly TRBD1 (5 bases). Trimming shortened V by 3 bases and J by 2 bases, and 14 bases separated the two germline ends. There are 16 residues in the CDR3. Germline assignment: CDR1 MNHEY and CDR2 SVGAGI.

This clonotype was counted ten times or more. V and J are TRBV20-1 and TRBJ2-5, with D possibly TRBD2 on 7 matching bases. CDR1 is DFQATT and CDR2 is SNEGSKA in the germline V gene (reference sequence). Trimming cost V 2 bases and J 5 bases, with 18 bases left between them. This CDR3 comprises 15 residues. This CDR3 reads CSARPGRGAFETQYF. The DNA of the CDR3 is TGCAGTGCTAGACCGGGCCGGGGGGCTTTTGAGACCCAGTACTTC.

In this sample, this clonotype turned up many times. The chain combines TRBV29-1 with TRBJ1-2; D remains ambiguous. The germline gives CDR1 SQVTM, CDR2 ANQGSEA. CDR3 size: 14 residues. V lost 0 bases, J lost 4 bases, and 12 bases lay in between. The CDR3 DNA reads TGCAGCGTTGAAGATCCCAAGCTTGGCTATGGCTACACCTTC. It yields the protein CSVEDPKLGYGYTF.

The genes are TRBV19 and TRBJ1-6; 7 bases map to TRBD1. V was clipped by 7 bases and J by 6 bases; unmatched bases: 9. Germline V CDR1 and CDR2: LNHDA, SQIVND (reference sequence). This CDR3 region has 15 residues. CDR3 residues: CASTTGTEFNSPLHF. The CDR3 DNA sequence: TGTGCCAGTACCACCGGGACAGAGTTTAATTCACCCCTCCACTTT.

This clonotype has ten or more counts. CDR3 residues: CASSQGLQETQYF. CDR3 bases: TGTGCCAGCTCACAGGGGCTCCAAGAGACCCAGTACTTC. The chain combines TRBV27 with TRBJ2-5, with 7 bases that match TRBD1. Germline CDR1 MNHEY, CDR2 SMNVEV (reference sequence). Trimming removed 8 bases from V and 1 base from J; junction bases left unmatched: 4. The CDR3 length is 13 residues.

In its sample, this clonotype was seen many times. CDR3 sequence reads: CATIGGLGGEAFF. CDR3 sequence (DNA): TGTGCCACCATCGGAGGGCTGGGTGGTGAAGCTTTCTTT. The rearrangement joins TRBV12-3 or TRBV12-4 to TRBJ1-1, with D unresolved. This CDR3 has 13 amino acids. Trimming shortened V by 10 bases and J by 7 bases, and 19 bases separated the two germline ends.

In its sample, this clonotype was seen many times. The J gene is TRBJ2-3, the V gene TRBV20-1, with 10 bases lining up with TRBD2. The germline CDR1 and CDR2 sequences are DFQATT and SNEGSKA (reference sequence). The CDR3 spans 17 residues. V gave up 0 bases and J gave up 4 bases; unmatched junction bases: 10. In DNA, the CDR3 is TGCAGTGCTAGAGATTTCGCTAGCGGGAGCAGCGCAGATACGCAGTATTTT. Protein sequence: CSARDFASGSSADTQYF.

This clonotype was found many times. The gene calls are TRBV20-1 and TRBJ2-5; no reliable D call. With 1 base removed from V and 3 bases from J, the gap between germline ends came to 12 bases. Germline lookup yields CDR1 DFQATT and CDR2 SNEGSKA (reference sequence). The CDR3 sequence is 14 residues long. The CDR3 DNA reads as TGCAGTGCTAGAGGGCCCCTCCACGAAGAGACCCAGTACTTC. Its protein product is CSARGPLHEETQYF.

This clonotype was picked up many times. The chain recombines TRBV6-1 with TRBJ1-1, with D unclear. This CDR3 is built from 13 residues. V gave up 2 bases and J gave up 4 bases, with 8 bases separating them. Germline V gives CDR1 MNHNS, CDR2 SASEGT. The CDR3 loop is CASSERNPTEAFF. The CDR3 region has the DNA TGTGCCAGCAGTGAACGAAACCCCACTGAAGCTTTCTTT.

V and J are TRBV6-4 and TRBJ1-1, with D hard to call. The CDR3 has 14 residues. V dropped 6 bases and J dropped 1 base, with 12 bases sitting between them. Germline V gene lookup returns CDR1 MRHNA and CDR2 SNTAGT. CDR3 DNA sequence: TGTGCCAGCAGGACCTGGAATACGAACACTGAAGCTTTCTTT. Translation gives CASRTWNTNTEAFF.

This clonotype occurred many times. The V call is TRBV15, the J call TRBJ1-2; TRBD1 matches 8 bases. Germline trimming cut 8 bases from V and 7 bases from J; bases unmatched to any gene: 9. This CDR3 is built from 13 residues. The germline gives CDR1 LNHNV, CDR2 YYDKDF (reference sequence). CDR3 residues: CATRSQGEGGYTF. As DNA, the CDR3 is TGTGCCACCCGATCACAGGGGGAGGGTGGCTACACCTTC.

A few counts support this clonotype. The rearrangement joins TRBV5-1 to TRBJ1-5, with 11 positions matching TRBD1. Looked up from germline, CDR1 is SGHRS and CDR2 is YFSETQ. Unmatched junction bases numbered 3, after V lost 4 bases and J lost 6 bases. The CDR3 length is 14 residues. The CDR3 region has the DNA TGCGCCAGCAGCCCGGACAGGGGGCTTCAGCCCCAGCATTTT. Protein product: CASSPDRGLQPQHF.

This clonotype was detected many times. The DNA of the CDR3 is TGCAGTGCCTCGACAGGGGGTATTGGCTACACCTTC. Translation gives CSASTGGIGYTF. This rearrangement joins TRBV20-1 to TRBJ1-2; 9 bases are shared with TRBD1. The CDR3 consists of 12 residues. Trimming cost V 6 bases and J 7 bases; bases outside gene matches: 6. Germline V lookup: CDR1 DFQATT, CDR2 SNEGSKA (reference sequence).

This clonotype was picked up many times. V gene TRBV15 combines with J gene TRBJ2-7; D is tentatively TRBD1 or TRBD2 (6 bases each). Germline lookup yields CDR1 LNHNV and CDR2 YYDKDF (reference sequence). The CDR3 is 14 amino acids. V was trimmed by 0 bases and J by 8 bases, leaving 14 bases between them. The CDR3 nucleotides are TGTGCCACCAGCAGAGATTGGGGGGCGGCCCAGCAGTACTTC. It encodes CATSRDWGAAQQYF.